This TCR beta chain stems from a study of early T cells in non-severe SARS-CoV-2 infection. Across the whole study: Chains were unpaired, as sequencing was done on bulk RNA from unsorted whole blood.

This clonotype was picked up many times. The target antigen is unknown. The study, taken as a whole, reports: Lookups in VDJdb leaned toward anti-spike CD8 responses and missed private and CD4 specificities.

Attached unique molecular identifiers marked individual cDNA molecules. Each CDR3 protein gets one entry after TCRdb re-called the 5' RACE reads with MiXCR. The data hold tens of thousands of distinct CDR3 sequences, with 8.5% to 12% observed a single time. Between the trimmed V and J ends, which lost 6 bases and 8 bases, there was a span of 19 bases. The CDR3 loop spans 14 amino acids. Germline V gene data show CDR1 as MDHEN and CDR2 as SYDVKM. The chain is built from TRBV28 and TRBJ1-1, with a possible D match to TRBD1 (5 bases). The source is an adult who was a healthcare worker with PCR-confirmed SARS-CoV-2 infection or an uninfected control (not recorded which). This specimen consisted of whole blood, obtained at baseline. The CDR3 spells CASSFRDSYLEAFF. The CDR3 DNA reads as TGTGCCAGCAGCTTCCGGGACTCTTACCTAGAAGCTTTCTTT.